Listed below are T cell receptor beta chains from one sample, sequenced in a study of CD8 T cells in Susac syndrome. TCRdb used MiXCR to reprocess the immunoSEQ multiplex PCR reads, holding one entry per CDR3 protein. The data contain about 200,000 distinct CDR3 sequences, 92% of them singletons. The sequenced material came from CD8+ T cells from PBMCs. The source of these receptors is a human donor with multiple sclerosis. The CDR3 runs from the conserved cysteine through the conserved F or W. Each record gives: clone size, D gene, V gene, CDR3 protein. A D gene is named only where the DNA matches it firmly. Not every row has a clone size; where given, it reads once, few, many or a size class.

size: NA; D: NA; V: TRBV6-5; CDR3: CASVDGAYEQYF
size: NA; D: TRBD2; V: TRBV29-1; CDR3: CSAVVAGGIETQYF
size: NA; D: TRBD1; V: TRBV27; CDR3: CASSPRDRGHTYEQFF
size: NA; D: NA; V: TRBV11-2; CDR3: CASSSQDLDYGYTF
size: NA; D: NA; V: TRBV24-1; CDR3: CATSDRGQNQETQYF
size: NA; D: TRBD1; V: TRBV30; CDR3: CAWSRTGNTEAFF
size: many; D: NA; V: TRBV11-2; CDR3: CASSPGGELAF
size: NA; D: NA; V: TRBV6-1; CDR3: CASSAHLNTGELFF
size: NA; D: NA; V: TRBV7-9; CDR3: CASSVTGGYTF
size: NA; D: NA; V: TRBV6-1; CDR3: CANARENTGELFF
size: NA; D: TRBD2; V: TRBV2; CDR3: CASSLTSGKTVNYEQYF
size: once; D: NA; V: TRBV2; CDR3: CASEGTRYGYTF
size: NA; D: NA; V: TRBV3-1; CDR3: CASSREADGAGHQYNYGYTF
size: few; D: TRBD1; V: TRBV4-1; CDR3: CASSQEPTGSRETQYF
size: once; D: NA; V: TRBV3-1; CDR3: CASSSRGPRFSGNTIYF
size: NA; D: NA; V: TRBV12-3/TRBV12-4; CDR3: CASSDQQGVNEQFF
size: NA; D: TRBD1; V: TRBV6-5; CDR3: CASSYSDRANEKLFF
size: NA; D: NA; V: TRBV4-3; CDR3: CASSQGRAGANVLTF
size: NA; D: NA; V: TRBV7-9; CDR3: CASSSGRTGGVFF
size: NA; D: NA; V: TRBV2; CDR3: CASSEDGRGAEEKLFF
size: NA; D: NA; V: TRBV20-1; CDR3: CSASQGFEQYF
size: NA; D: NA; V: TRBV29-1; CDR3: CSVVGRGANYGYTF
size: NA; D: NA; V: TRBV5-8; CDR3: CASSLGTVNSPLHF
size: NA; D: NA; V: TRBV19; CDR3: CASSIGTSNSYEQYF
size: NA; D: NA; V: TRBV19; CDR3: CASSIILNTEAFF
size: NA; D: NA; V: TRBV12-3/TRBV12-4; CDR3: CASIQYPSSYNEQFF
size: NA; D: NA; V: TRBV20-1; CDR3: CSASILNEQFF
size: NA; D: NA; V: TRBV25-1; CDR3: CASSVDTSTDTQYF
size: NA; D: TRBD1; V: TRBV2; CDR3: CASSDDGTERYEQYF
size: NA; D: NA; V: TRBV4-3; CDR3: CASSQDRLDEQFF
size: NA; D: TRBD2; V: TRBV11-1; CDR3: CASSRGGRTSVPSGANVLTF
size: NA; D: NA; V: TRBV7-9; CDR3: CASSSNNGKGGRRVYGYTF
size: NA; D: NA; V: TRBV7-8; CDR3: CASSRRLGGEGNTIYF
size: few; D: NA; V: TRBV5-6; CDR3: CASSLADTEAFF
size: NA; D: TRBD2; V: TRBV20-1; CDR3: CSARAEPGLAGDYQETQYF
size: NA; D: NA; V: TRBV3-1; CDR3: CASSLRPPGSTNEKLFF
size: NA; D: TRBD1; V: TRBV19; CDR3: CATLPQGAANTEAFF
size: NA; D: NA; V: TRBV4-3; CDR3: CASSQSILSSEQYF
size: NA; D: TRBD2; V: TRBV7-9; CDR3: CASSSGLAGGPGIFDEQFF
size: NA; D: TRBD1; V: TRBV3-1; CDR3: CASSQTAGTVYGYTF
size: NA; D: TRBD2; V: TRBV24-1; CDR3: CATSDVGGGLETQYF
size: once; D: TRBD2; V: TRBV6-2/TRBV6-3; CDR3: CASSYSRTSGRYNEQFF
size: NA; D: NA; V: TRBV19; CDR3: CASSIGTGRDIQYF
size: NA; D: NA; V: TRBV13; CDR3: CASSSQLDPLSGNTIYF
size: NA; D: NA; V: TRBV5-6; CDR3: CASSFLQVEAFF
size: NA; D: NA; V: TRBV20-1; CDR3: CSARGLASGTYEQYF
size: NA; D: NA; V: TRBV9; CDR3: CASSEGHRTEAFF
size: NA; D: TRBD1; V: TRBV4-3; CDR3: CASSPDRITQYF
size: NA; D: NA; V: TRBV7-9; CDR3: CASSSAVSYEQYF
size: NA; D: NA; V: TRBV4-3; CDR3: CASSQDLGAGTGELFF
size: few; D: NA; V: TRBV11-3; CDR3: CASGYGSGTEAFF